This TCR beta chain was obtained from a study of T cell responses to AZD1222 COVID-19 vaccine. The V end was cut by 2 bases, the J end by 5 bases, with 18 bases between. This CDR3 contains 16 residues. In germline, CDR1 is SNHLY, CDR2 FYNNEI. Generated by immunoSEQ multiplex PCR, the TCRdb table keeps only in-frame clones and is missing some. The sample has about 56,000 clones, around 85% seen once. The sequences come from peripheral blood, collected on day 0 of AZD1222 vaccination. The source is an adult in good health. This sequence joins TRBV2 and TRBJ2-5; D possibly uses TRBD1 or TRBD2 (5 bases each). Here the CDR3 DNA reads TGTGCCAGCAGTGAATTACGGGGCGGTCCGAAGGAGACCCAGTACTTC. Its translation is CASSELRGGPKETQYF.